What follows are 24 T cell receptor beta chains derived from one specimen sequenced in a study of human T cells and chemical hapten exposure. Time point specified: patch test 1, 2 weeks after DPC sensitization. Sample treatment: therapeutic diphenylcyclopropenone sensitization with weekly scalp DPC. TCRdb called the RACE reads again in MiXCR, with one record for every CDR3 protein. The sample shows roughly 45,000 distinct CDR3 sequences, around 9.3% of them seen only once. The sequencing used whole blood, collected in connection with sensitization to the hapten diphenylcyclopropenone (DPC). The receptors shown here come from a woman aged 45-60 years with alopecia areata. Some clones in this sample may be carry-over from other donors' samples.

The chain combines TRBV6-5 with TRBJ2-3, with TRBD1 matching 12 bases. Germline assignment: CDR1 MNHEY and CDR2 SVGAGI. V lost 2 bases and J lost 10; bases outside the gene matches: 7. The CDR3 is 15 residues long. The CDR3, as DNA: TGTGCCAGCAGTTACGGAGGGACAGGGGGCTGGGCGCAGTATTTT. Its protein is CASSYGGTGGWAQYF.

This clonotype has a count of ten or more. The chain couples TRBV20-1 to TRBJ2-2; TRBD2 aligns across 13 bases. With V trimmed by 1 base and J by 4 bases, 9 bases remained unmatched. The length of the CDR3 is 18 residues. CDR1 DFQATT and CDR2 SNEGSKA come from the germline V gene (reference sequence). The CDR3 reads CSARVGLAGRSSTGELFF. DNA of the CDR3: TGCAGTGCTAGAGTGGGACTAGCGGGAAGGTCGAGCACCGGGGAGCTGTTTTTT.

This clonotype was recorded at least ten times. The rearrangement links TRBV12-3 or TRBV12-4 to TRBJ1-1, with 7 bases identical to TRBD1. J gave up 3 bases and V 5 bases, and 6 bases lay outside the gene matches. CDR3 length: 14 amino acids. The DNA for the CDR3 is TGTGCCAGCAGTCCAGGGGGGAAAGACACTGAAGCTTTCTTT. Amino acid sequence: CASSPGGKDTEAFF.

This clonotype was picked up a small number of times. The J gene is TRBJ2-6, the V gene TRBV4-1; D perhaps matches TRBD1 (6 bases). This CDR3 has 19 amino acids. Germline CDR1 is MGHRA and CDR2 is YSYEKL. Trimming stripped 0 bases from V and 2 bases from J, with 17 bases between. The CDR3 loop is CASSQDWAGVIAGANVLTF. As DNA, the CDR3 is TGCGCCAGCAGCCAAGATTGGGCAGGGGTGATCGCTGGGGCCAACGTCCTGACTTTC.

This clonotype was detected ten times or more. The rearrangement links TRBV20-1 to TRBJ2-5, with 9 positions matching TRBD2. CDR3 length equals 15 residues. Germline-derived CDR1 and CDR2 are DFQATT and SNEGSKA (reference sequence). J was trimmed by 1 base and V by 8 bases; bases with no gene match: 11. The CDR3 protein is CSPNSGLATQETQYF. CDR3 nucleotides: TGCAGTCCCAACTCCGGACTAGCGACCCAAGAGACCCAGTACTTC.

There are many counts of this clonotype. The chain uses TRBV29-1 and TRBJ2-5; 9 bases fit TRBD2. CDR1 is SQVTM and CDR2 is ANQGSEA in the germline V gene. V lost 3 bases, J lost 4 bases, and 6 bases stayed unmatched. The CDR3 consists of 14 residues. CDR3 DNA: TGCAGCGTTGACGTAGCGGGAGCCGGAGAGACCCAGTACTTC. As protein: CSVDVAGAGETQYF.

The table lists this clonotype with many counts. CDR3 region: CASGLVQFDRPTDTQYF. The CDR3 DNA is TGTGCTAGTGGTTTGGTACAATTTGACAGGCCCACAGATACGCAGTATTTT. The chain is built from TRBV12-5 and TRBJ2-3, with D maybe TRBD1 (6 bases). The germline gives CDR1 LGHNT, CDR2 FRNRAP. This CDR3 region has 17 residues. The V end was cut by 0 bases, the J end by 2 bases, with 15 bases between.

The CDR3, as DNA: TGCAGTGCTAGACCTGGGACGACGAACACCGGGGAGCTGTTTTTT. Translating gives CSARPGTTNTGELFF. The chain has TRBV20-1 and TRBJ2-2; tentatively, D is TRBD1 or TRBD2 (5 bases each). V dropped 2 bases and J dropped 0 bases, with 10 bases sitting between them. Germline V gene sequence: CDR1 DFQATT, CDR2 SNEGSKA (reference sequence). CDR3 length: 15 amino acids.

This clonotype was detected many times. V gene TRBV7-6 combines with J gene TRBJ1-6; 8 nucleotides line up with TRBD1. Germline V gives CDR1 SGHVS, CDR2 FNYEAQ. The CDR3 is 14 amino acids. J was trimmed by 7 bases and V by 3 bases; bases with no gene match: 2. The CDR3 sequence: CASSFGQGNSPLHF. The CDR3 DNA reads as TGTGCCAGCAGCTTTGGACAGGGCAATTCACCCCTCCACTTT. The full variable domain, its missing parts supplied by reference TRBV7-6 and TRBJ1-6, is GAGVSQSPRYKVTKRGQDVALRCDPISGHVSLYWYRQALGQGPEFLTYFNYEAQQDKSGLPNDRFSAERPEGSISTLTIQRTEQRDSAMYRCASSFGQGNSPLHFGNGTRLTVT.

V is TRBV7-9 and J is TRBJ1-2, with 7 positions matching TRBD1. The V segment lost 7 bases and the J segment 2 bases; nucleotides outside the gene matches: 4. The CDR3 is 13 residues long. Germline-derived CDR1 and CDR2 are SEHNR and FQNEAQ (reference sequence). The CDR3: CASNRQGNYGYTF. The DNA for the CDR3 is TGTGCCAGCAACCGACAGGGAAACTATGGCTACACCTTC.

This clonotype showed up many times. This chain joins TRBV4-3 and TRBJ1-3; the D is unclear. Germline values: CDR1 LGHNA, CDR2 YSLEER. This CDR3 has 17 amino acids. V dropped 0 bases and J dropped 2 bases, with 14 bases sitting between them. The CDR3 sequence is CASSQERRNPAGNTIYF. For the CDR3, the DNA is TGCGCCAGCAGCCAAGAGCGGAGAAATCCCGCTGGAAACACCATATATTTT.

This clonotype showed up many times. The chain is built from TRBV25-1 and TRBJ2-7, with D maybe TRBD1 (5 bases). This CDR3 is 13 amino acids long. Trimming removed 5 bases from V and 2 bases from J, with 10 bases in between. Germline V gene data show CDR1 as MGHDK and CDR2 as SYGVNS. The chain's CDR3 is CASSFQGAYEQYF. The DNA of the CDR3 is TGTGCCAGCAGTTTCCAGGGCGCCTACGAGCAGTACTTC.

This clonotype was counted a single time. The chain recombines TRBV5-1 with TRBJ2-7, with a weak D call TRBD2 (5 bases). The V end was cut by 4 bases, the J end by 3 bases, with 11 bases between. The CDR3 has 13 amino acids. Germline-derived CDR1 and CDR2 are SGHRS and YFSETQ. The CDR3 is CASSREAYYEQYF. The CDR3 nucleotides read TGCGCCAGCAGCCGGGAAGCCTACTACGAGCAGTACTTC.

The table lists this clonotype with a few counts. The rearrangement joins TRBV7-2 to TRBJ2-1, with a possible D match to TRBD1 (6 bases). V dropped 1 base and J dropped 8 bases, with 9 bases sitting between them. In germline, CDR1 is SGHTA, CDR2 FQGNSA. The CDR3 runs to 13 residues. CDR3 coding DNA: TGTGCCAGCAGCTTAGATAGGGGGTATGAGCAGTTCTTC. Its protein is CASSLDRGYEQFF.

This chain uses TRBV7-2 with TRBJ1-2; D gene uncertain. This CDR3 contains 14 residues. With 1 base removed from V and 6 bases from J, the gap between germline ends came to 12 bases. Germline-derived CDR1 and CDR2 are SGHTA and FQGNSA. In DNA, the CDR3 is TGTGCCAGCAGCTTAGTTCTCGGAAACGATGGCTACACCTTC. It translates to CASSLVLGNDGYTF.

This rearrangement joins TRBV5-1 to TRBJ1-2; D possibly corresponds to TRBD1 (5 bases). This CDR3 is 15 amino acids long. The V gene's germline CDR1 is SGHRS and CDR2 YFSETQ. Deletions cut 5 bases from V and 0 bases from J, with 14 bases between. The CDR3 reads CASSLTVSTNYGYTF. The CDR3 DNA reads as TGCGCCAGCAGTTTGACAGTTTCAACTAACTATGGCTACACCTTC.

The chain couples TRBV28 to TRBJ1-1; tentatively, D is TRBD1 (5 bases). Looked up from germline, CDR1 is MDHEN and CDR2 is SYDVKM. Trimming shortened V by 3 bases and J by 0 bases, and 11 bases separated the two germline ends. The CDR3 totals 15 residues. CDR3 in DNA: TGTGCCAGCAGTTTGCCAGGGCGATTGAACACTGAAGCTTTCTTT. Protein: CASSLPGRLNTEAFF.

This clonotype has a count of ten or more. The CDR3 DNA is TGCAGTGCTAGATATGCAGGGGGGTCCTACGAGCAGTACTTC. Translated, it gives CSARYAGGSYEQYF. J is TRBJ2-7 and V is TRBV20-1; perhaps TRBD1 as D (7 bases). The V gene's germline CDR1 is DFQATT and CDR2 SNEGSKA (reference sequence). The V gene lost 2 bases and the J gene lost 1 base, with 12 bases spanning the gap. The CDR3 loop spans 14 amino acids.

This clonotype was observed a handful of times. This clone may be a read error of a much larger clone one base away. The chain recombines TRBV9 with TRBJ2-6; possibly TRBD1 for D (5 bases). The germline V gene encodes CDR1 SGDLS and CDR2 YYNGEE. V lost 0 bases to trimming and J lost 2 bases, with 6 bases between them. The CDR3 contains 15 residues. As DNA, the CDR3 is TGTGCCAGCAGCGTAGTAGGGGCTGGGGCCAACGTCCTGACTTTC. Its translation: CASSVVGAGANVLTF.

The table lists this clonotype with a few counts. The CDR3 DNA reads as TGTGCCAGCAGCTTGAGACAGGGGGCGGTTCAGCCCCAGCATTTT. As protein: CASSLRQGAVQPQHF. The V and J genes are TRBV7-2 and TRBJ1-5; 10 bases map to TRBD1. CDR3 size: 15 residues. CDR1 and CDR2 (germline): SGHTA, FQGNSA. V lost 3 bases, J lost 6 bases, and 5 bases stayed unmatched.

This clonotype occurred many times. The chain employs TRBV12-3 or TRBV12-4 and TRBJ1-5; D gene ambiguous. The CDR3 contains 11 residues. V was shortened by 5 bases and J by 6 bases, with 5 bases between the two germline ends. In DNA, the CDR3 is TGTGCCAGCAGTGACGGTCAGCCCCAGCATTTT. It translates to CASSDGQPQHF.

This clonotype ranks as medium-sized. This chain uses TRBV29-1 with TRBJ2-2; a possible D gene is TRBD2 (6 bases). CDR3 size: 15 residues. V dropped 7 bases and J dropped 0 bases, with 15 bases sitting between them. Germline CDR1 reads SQVTM; CDR2 reads ANQGSEA. The CDR3 DNA reads as TGCAGCGGCGCGACCGGGACTCCGAACACCGGGGAGCTGTTTTTT. It yields the protein CSGATGTPNTGELFF.

V gene TRBV4-2 combines with J gene TRBJ2-7; no firm D call. Trimming stripped 2 bases from V and 1 base from J, with 21 bases between. Germline CDR1 and CDR2: LGHNA and YNFKEQ. CDR3 size: 18 residues. In DNA, the CDR3 is TGTGCCAGCAGCCAATCCGTAATGGGATTCCCCCCATCCTACGAGCAGTACTTC. Protein product: CASSQSVMGFPPSYEQYF.

This clonotype was counted at least ten times. The chain combines TRBV5-8 with TRBJ1-5, with a possible D match to TRBD1 (5 bases). V gave up 0 bases and J gave up 3 bases, with 10 bases separating them. This CDR3 is built from 15 residues. Germline lookup yields CDR1 SGHTS and CDR2 YDEGEE. CDR3: CASSLGQKVNQPQHF. In nucleotides, the CDR3 is TGTGCCAGCAGCTTGGGACAGAAGGTCAATCAGCCCCAGCATTTT.